These 24 T cell receptor beta chains came from one sample sequenced in a study of T cell responses to AZD1222 COVID-19 vaccine. Repertoires were generated with immunoSEQ multiplex PCR, while TCRdb's copy carries only in-frame clones and drops some. The data contain under 200,000 clones, 90% to 95% of them singletons. The sequenced sample was peripheral blood, obtained on day 0 of MenACWY control vaccination. Every receptor here comes from an adult in good health.

The chain couples TRBV4-2 to TRBJ2-1; TRBD2 aligns across 8 bases. Germline V gene lookup returns CDR1 LGHNA and CDR2 YNFKEQ. The V gene end was trimmed by 1 base and the J gene end by 4 bases; junction bases not matched to a gene: 18. The CDR3 has 20 residues. CDR3 sequence reads: CASSQAAPVAGGRVYNEQFF. The CDR3 region has the DNA TGTGCCAGCAGCCAAGCGGCCCCGGTTGCGGGAGGTCGGGTTTACAATGAGCAGTTCTTC.

The gene calls are TRBV19 and TRBJ2-3; D possibly corresponds to TRBD1 (6 bases). This CDR3 has 17 amino acids. V was trimmed by 1 base and J by 4 bases, leaving 18 bases between them. The germline V gene encodes CDR1 LNHDA and CDR2 SQIVND (reference sequence). The CDR3 sequence: CASSIVSGRQGSDTQYF. The CDR3 DNA follows: TGTGCCAGTAGTATAGTTTCTGGAAGGCAGGGGTCAGATACGCAGTATTTT.

The J gene is TRBJ1-5, the V gene TRBV28, with D possibly TRBD1 on 5 matching bases. The CDR3 sequence is 13 residues long. The V gene lost 5 bases and the J gene lost 2 bases, with 7 bases spanning the gap. Germline CDR1 MDHEN, CDR2 SYDVKM. The CDR3 region has the DNA TGTGCCAGCAGTCAACAGGGCAATCAGCCCCAGCATTTT. Its translation is CASSQQGNQPQHF.

V usage is TRBV19 and J usage is TRBJ1-1, with no clear D. This CDR3 region has 16 residues. Trimming took off 9 bases at V and 1 base at J, with 21 bases between the two ends. Germline CDR1 is LNHDA and CDR2 is SQIVND (reference sequence). The CDR3 loop reads CASLPTAALSNTEAFF. Written as DNA, the CDR3 is TGTGCCAGCCTCCCTACAGCCGCCCTCTCGAACACTGAAGCTTTCTTT.

This chain connects TRBV6-2 or TRBV6-3 to TRBJ2-1; D call uncertain. The CDR3 is 15 residues long. CDR1 is MNHEY and CDR2 is SVGEGT in the germline V gene. V was pared by 2 bases and J by 0 bases, with 8 bases between. The CDR3 loop is CASSYEASSYNEQFF. For the CDR3, the DNA is TGTGCCAGCAGTTACGAGGCCTCCTCCTACAATGAGCAGTTCTTC.

The chain carries TRBV3-1 (or the pseudogene TRBV3-2) and TRBJ2-1, with no clear D. CDR3 length equals 16 residues. CDR1 LGHDT and CDR2 YNNKEL come from the germline V gene (reference sequence). Trimming pared 3 bases from V and 2 bases from J, leaving 14 bases between. CDR3 DNA sequence: TGTGCCAGCAGCCAGCCCCTGGCGCGGACCTACAATGAGCAGTTCTTC. Translation gives CASSQPLARTYNEQFF.

The chain uses TRBV29-1 and TRBJ1-1; maybe TRBD1 (5 bases). The V end was cut by 6 bases, the J end by 8 bases, with 19 bases between. The V gene's germline CDR1 is SQVTM and CDR2 ANQGSEA. This CDR3 has 13 residues. This chain's CDR3 is CSVPGPDTREAFF. The CDR3, as DNA: TGCAGCGTGCCGGGGCCGGACACGCGCGAAGCTTTCTTT.

The chain couples TRBV11-2 to TRBJ1-5, with unresolved D. This CDR3 has 13 amino acids. In germline, CDR1 is SGHAT, CDR2 FQNNGV. The V end was cut by 3 bases, the J end by 5 bases, with 8 bases between. The CDR3 is CASSFSVDQPQHF. The CDR3 coding sequence is TGTGCCAGCAGCTTCTCGGTCGATCAGCCCCAGCATTTT.

This clone was found once. V gene TRBV5-1 combines with J gene TRBJ1-1; 7 nucleotides match TRBD1. V was clipped by 4 bases and J by 0 bases; unmatched bases: 6. The CDR3 runs to 15 residues. Germline values: CDR1 SGHRS, CDR2 YFSETQ. The CDR3 loop reads CASSGGTAMNTEAFF. CDR3 in DNA: TGCGCCAGCAGCGGCGGGACAGCCATGAACACTGAAGCTTTCTTT.

The V call is TRBV28, the J call TRBJ1-5; D is unclear. V was shortened by 4 bases and J by 1 base, with 8 bases between the two germline ends. This CDR3 spans 14 amino acids. Germline V lookup: CDR1 MDHEN, CDR2 SYDVKM. The CDR3 DNA sequence: TGTGCCAGCAGTTGGCCGGGGAGCAATCAGCCCCAGCATTTT. It translates to CASSWPGSNQPQHF.

The CDR3 DNA reads TGCGCCAGCAGCTTGGAATCCGGGGCAGGTCAGCCCCAGCATTTT. Translating it yields CASSLESGAGQPQHF. V is TRBV5-1 and J is TRBJ1-5; D perhaps matches TRBD1 (5 bases). Looked up from germline, CDR1 is SGHRS and CDR2 is YFSETQ. Between the trimmed V and J ends, which lost 0 bases and 6 bases, there was a span of 13 bases. The CDR3 spans 15 residues.

The CDR3 DNA reads as TGTGCCAGCAGCTTGAACCAGGGACAGGATCCCCAGCATTTT. Its translation is CASSLNQGQDPQHF. The chain carries TRBV5-5 and TRBJ1-5, with 8 bases that match TRBD1. Germline V lookup: CDR1 SGHKS, CDR2 YYEKEE (reference sequence). The CDR3 totals 14 residues. Trimming at V came to 1 base and at J to 10 bases, leaving 7 bases not matched to a gene.

V and J are TRBV9 and TRBJ1-2; D not resolved. Trimming stripped 0 bases from V and 0 bases from J, with 9 bases between. CDR1 is SGDLS and CDR2 is YYNGEE in the germline V gene. This CDR3 is built from 15 residues. CDR3 sequence reads: CASSVAHTTNYGYTF. The DNA for the CDR3 is TGTGCCAGCAGCGTAGCTCACACCACTAACTATGGCTACACCTTC.

The chain has TRBV27 and TRBJ1-1; TRBD1 might be the D (5 bases). The V gene lost 3 bases and the J gene lost 4 bases, with 12 bases spanning the gap. The CDR3 extends over 14 amino acids. Germline V lookup: CDR1 MNHEY, CDR2 SMNVEV (reference sequence). The chain's CDR3 is CASSFSLGGTEAFF. DNA of the CDR3: TGTGCCAGCAGTTTTTCCCTGGGGGGCACTGAAGCTTTCTTT.

This chain joins TRBV10-3 and TRBJ2-2; maybe TRBD2 (5 bases). This CDR3 has 13 residues. With 7 bases removed from V and 4 bases from J, the gap between germline ends came to 10 bases. In germline, CDR1 is ENHRY, CDR2 SYGVKD. CDR3 protein: CAITEGGTGELFF. CDR3 nucleotide sequence: TGTGCCATCACGGAAGGAGGCACCGGGGAGCTGTTTTTT.

V is TRBV3-1 (or the pseudogene TRBV3-2) and J is TRBJ2-7; 10 bases map to TRBD2. The V gene's germline CDR1 is LGHDT and CDR2 YNNKEL (reference sequence). Losses at the gene ends were 2 bases for V and 5 bases for J; bases not matched to a gene: 12. The CDR3 loop spans 17 amino acids. CDR3 sequence reads: CASSQPWGLAGVHEQYF. The CDR3 DNA reads TGTGCCAGCAGCCAACCCTGGGGTCTAGCGGGAGTTCACGAGCAGTACTTC.

This chain links TRBV27 with TRBJ1-2; 9 nucleotides agree with TRBD1. The germline V gene has CDR1 MNHEY and CDR2 SMNVEV (reference sequence). The CDR3 loop spans 16 amino acids. V lost 3 bases and J lost 7; bases outside the gene matches: 12. The CDR3 loop is CASSFRGGQGLAGYTF. CDR3 nucleotides: TGTGCCAGCAGTTTTCGGGGGGGACAGGGATTAGCTGGCTACACCTTC.

V gene TRBV11-3 combines with J gene TRBJ2-7; D gene uncertain. There are 15 residues in the CDR3. Trimming pared 4 bases from V and 0 bases from J, leaving 13 bases between. CDR1 is SGHNT and CDR2 is YENEEA in the germline V gene. The CDR3 spells CASSSAGSLSYEQYF. The CDR3 DNA is TGTGCCAGCAGCTCCGCTGGGTCCCTCTCCTACGAGCAGTACTTC. Looking up the rest from reference TRBV11-3 and TRBJ2-7 gives the full variable domain: EAGVVQSPRYKIIEKKQPVAFWCNPISGHNTLYWYLQNLGQGPELLIRYENEEAVDDSQLPKDRFSAERLKGVDSTLKIQPAELGDSAVYLCASSSAGSLSYEQYFGPGTRLTVT.

The chain couples TRBV9 to TRBJ1-4; D not certain. V shed 3 bases and J shed 2 bases, with 14 bases lying between them. The CDR3 is 16 amino acids. CDR1 SGDLS and CDR2 YYNGEE come from the germline V gene. The chain's CDR3 is CASSAQEGYTNEKLFF. The DNA of the CDR3 is TGTGCCAGCAGCGCCCAAGAGGGTTACACTAATGAAAAACTGTTTTTT.

V gene TRBV2 combines with J gene TRBJ1-6; D gene unclear. CDR3 length: 12 amino acids. Looked up from germline, CDR1 is SNHLY and CDR2 is FYNNEI. The V end was cut by 6 bases, the J end by 13 bases, with 13 bases between. The CDR3 DNA follows: TGTGCCAGCAGGGACTATGGGTCTCCCCTCCACTTT. It is translated as CASRDYGSPLHF.

The CDR3 coding sequence is TGTGCCAGCAGCTCCGGGACAGGGACCTCACCCCTCCACTTT. Its protein is CASSSGTGTSPLHF. The V and J genes are TRBV7-9 and TRBJ1-6; 9 nucleotides match TRBD1. The CDR3 is made up of 14 amino acids. Germline-derived CDR1 and CDR2 are SEHNR and FQNEAQ (reference sequence). V was pared by 4 bases and J by 10 bases, with 5 bases of the junction left unmatched.

The chain has TRBV18 and TRBJ1-4; TRBD1 matches 8 bases. Trimming cost V 2 bases and J 7 bases; bases outside gene matches: 3. CDR1 is KGHSH and CDR2 is LQKENI in the germline V gene. The CDR3 contains 14 residues. CDR3 sequence (DNA): TGTGCCAGCTCACCAGGGACAGGCTTTGAAAAACTGTTTTTT. Protein product: CASSPGTGFEKLFF. Full variable domain (remainder filled in from reference TRBV18 and TRBJ1-4): NAGVMQNPRHLVRRRGQEARLRCSPMKGHSHVYWYRQLPEEGLKFMVYLQKENIIDESGMPKERFSAEFPKEGPSILRIQQVVRGDSAAYFCASSPGTGFEKLFFGSGTQLSVL.

This rearrangement joins TRBV6-1 to TRBJ2-2; 7 bases are shared with TRBD2. The CDR3 length is 16 residues. Germline lookup yields CDR1 MNHNS and CDR2 SASEGT. With 1 base clipped from V and 5 bases from J, the junction kept 7 bases outside the gene matches. This CDR3 reads CASSEVGGRGTGELFF. As DNA, the CDR3 is TGTGCCAGCAGTGAAGTGGGGGGGAGAGGAACCGGGGAGCTGTTTTTT.

The rearrangement links TRBV7-8 to TRBJ1-5, with D unresolved. The CDR3 consists of 15 residues. Germline loops: CDR1 SGHVS, CDR2 FQNEAQ. V was trimmed by 0 bases and J by 6 bases, leaving 12 bases between them. For the CDR3, the DNA is TGTGCCAGCAGCTTAGCGGGATCCGGGCTTCAGCCCCAGCATTTT. It is translated as CASSLAGSGLQPQHF.